The entry below describes one TCR beta chain. Target depth was 1 in 200,000 to 1 in 1 million T cells, about 10x per clonotype. Assay: immunoSEQ multiplex PCR; the TCRdb copy retains only in-frame clones and omits some. The sample includes about 160,000 clones, about 84% of them seen just once. The data were obtained in a study of cytotoxic CD8 clonotypes in ibrutinib-treated CLL. Study overall: Samples showed on average about 250,000 productive templates and 94,082 productive rearrangements.

V lost 2 bases to trimming and J lost 12 bases; unmatched junction nucleotides: 4. The CDR3 sequence is 13 residues long. CDR1 is MNHEY, CDR2 SVGAGI, per germline. The material sequenced was PBMCs, taken after 24 months of ibrutinib treatment. The chain is built from TRBV6-5 and TRBJ2-1; TRBD1 matches 10 bases. The receptor's source is a human donor with chronic lymphocytic leukemia. The CDR3 is CASSYRRTGGQFF. The CDR3, as DNA: TGTGCCAGCAGTTACAGACGGACAGGGGGGCAGTTCTTC.